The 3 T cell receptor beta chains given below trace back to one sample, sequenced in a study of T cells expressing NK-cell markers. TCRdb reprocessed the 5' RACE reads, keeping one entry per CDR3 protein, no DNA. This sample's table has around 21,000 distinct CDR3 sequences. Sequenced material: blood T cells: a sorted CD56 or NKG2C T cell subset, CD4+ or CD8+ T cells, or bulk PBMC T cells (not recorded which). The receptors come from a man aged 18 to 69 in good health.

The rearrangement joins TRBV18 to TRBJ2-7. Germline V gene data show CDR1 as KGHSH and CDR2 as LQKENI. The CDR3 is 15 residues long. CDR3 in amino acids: CASSPQQGAPYEQYF.

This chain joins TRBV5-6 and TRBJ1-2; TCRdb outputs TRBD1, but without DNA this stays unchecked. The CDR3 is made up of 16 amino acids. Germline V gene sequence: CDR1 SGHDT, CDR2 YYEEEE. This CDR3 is CASSLTGGGNNYGYTF.

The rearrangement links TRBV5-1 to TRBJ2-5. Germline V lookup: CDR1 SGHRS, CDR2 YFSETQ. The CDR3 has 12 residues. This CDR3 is CASSLGEQTQYF.